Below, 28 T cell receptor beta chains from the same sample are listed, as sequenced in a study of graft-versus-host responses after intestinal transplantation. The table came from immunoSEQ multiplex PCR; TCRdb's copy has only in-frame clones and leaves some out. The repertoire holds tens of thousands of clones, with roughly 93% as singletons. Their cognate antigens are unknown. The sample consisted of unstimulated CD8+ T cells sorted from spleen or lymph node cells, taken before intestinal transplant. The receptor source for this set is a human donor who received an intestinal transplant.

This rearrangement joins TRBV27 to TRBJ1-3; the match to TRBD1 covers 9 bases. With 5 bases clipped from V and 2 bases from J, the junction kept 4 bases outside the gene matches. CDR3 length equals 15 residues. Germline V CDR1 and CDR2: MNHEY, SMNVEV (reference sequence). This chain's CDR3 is CASSPGTGTGNTIYF. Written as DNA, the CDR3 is TGTGCCAGCAGTCCGGGGACAGGGACTGGAAACACCATATATTTT.

The chain's CDR3 is CASSPFGGGGTDTQYF. As DNA, the CDR3 is TGTGCCAGCAGCCCATTCGGAGGTGGGGGCACAGATACGCAGTATTTT. The genes are TRBV9 and TRBJ2-3; possibly TRBD2 for D (5 bases). CDR1 and CDR2 (germline): SGDLS, YYNGEE. CDR3 size: 16 residues. Between the trimmed V and J ends, which lost 4 bases and 1 base, there was a span of 16 bases.

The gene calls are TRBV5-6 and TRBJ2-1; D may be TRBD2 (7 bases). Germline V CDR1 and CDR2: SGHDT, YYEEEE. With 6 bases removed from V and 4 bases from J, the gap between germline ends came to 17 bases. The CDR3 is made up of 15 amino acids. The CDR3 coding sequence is TGTGCCAGCAACGGGATGGGGGGGCGGTACAATGAGCAGTTCTTC. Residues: CASNGMGGRYNEQFF.

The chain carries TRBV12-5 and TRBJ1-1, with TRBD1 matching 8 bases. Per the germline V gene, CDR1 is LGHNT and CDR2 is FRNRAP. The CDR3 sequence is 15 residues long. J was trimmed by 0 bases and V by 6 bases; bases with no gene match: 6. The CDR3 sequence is CASGADRGMNTEAFF. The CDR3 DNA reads TGTGCTAGTGGCGCCGACAGGGGCATGAACACTGAAGCTTTCTTT.

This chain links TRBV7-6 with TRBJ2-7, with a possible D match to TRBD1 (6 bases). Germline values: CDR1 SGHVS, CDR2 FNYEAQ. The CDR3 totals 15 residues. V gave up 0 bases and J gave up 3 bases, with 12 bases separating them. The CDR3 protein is CASSLAQGQIYEQYF. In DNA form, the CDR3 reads TGTGCCAGCAGCTTAGCCCAGGGACAAATCTACGAGCAGTACTTC.

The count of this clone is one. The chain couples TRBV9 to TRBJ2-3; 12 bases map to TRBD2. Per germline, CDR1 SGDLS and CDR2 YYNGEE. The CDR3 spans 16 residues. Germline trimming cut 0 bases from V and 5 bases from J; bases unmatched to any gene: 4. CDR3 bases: TGTGCCAGCAGCGTAGGTGCTAGCGGGGGGGGAGATACGCAGTATTTT. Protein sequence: CASSVGASGGGDTQYF.

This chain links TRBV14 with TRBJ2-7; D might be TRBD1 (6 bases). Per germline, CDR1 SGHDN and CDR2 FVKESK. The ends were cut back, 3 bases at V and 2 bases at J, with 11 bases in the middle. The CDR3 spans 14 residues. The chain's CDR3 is CASSQWQGTYEQYF. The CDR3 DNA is TGTGCCAGCAGCCAGTGGCAGGGGACCTACGAGCAGTACTTC. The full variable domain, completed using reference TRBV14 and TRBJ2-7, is EAGVTQFPSHSVIEKGQTVTLRCDPISGHDNLYWYRRVMGKEIKFLLHFVKESKQDESGMPNNRFLAERTGGTYSTLKVQPAELEDSGVYFCASSQWQGTYEQYFGPGTRLTVT.

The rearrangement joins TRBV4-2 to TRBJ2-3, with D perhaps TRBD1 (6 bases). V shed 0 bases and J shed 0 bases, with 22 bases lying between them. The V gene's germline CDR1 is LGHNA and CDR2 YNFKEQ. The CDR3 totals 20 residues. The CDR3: CASSQDIRQGRIASTDTQYF. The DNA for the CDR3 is TGTGCCAGCAGCCAAGATATTAGGCAGGGGCGGATAGCTAGCACAGATACGCAGTATTTT.

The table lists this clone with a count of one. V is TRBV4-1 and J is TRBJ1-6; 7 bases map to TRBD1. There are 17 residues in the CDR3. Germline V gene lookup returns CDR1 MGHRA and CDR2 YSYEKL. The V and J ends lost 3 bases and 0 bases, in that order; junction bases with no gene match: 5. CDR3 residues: CASSHDSGGSYNSPLHF. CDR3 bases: TGCGCCAGCAGCCACGACTCAGGGGGCTCCTATAATTCACCCCTCCACTTT.

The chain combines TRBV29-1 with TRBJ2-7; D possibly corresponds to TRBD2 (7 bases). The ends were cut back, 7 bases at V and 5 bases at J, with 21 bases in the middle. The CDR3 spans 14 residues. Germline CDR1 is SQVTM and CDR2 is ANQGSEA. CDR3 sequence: CSASSGGGGHEQYF. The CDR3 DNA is TGCAGCGCCTCCTCGGGTGGGGGGGGCCACGAGCAGTACTTC.

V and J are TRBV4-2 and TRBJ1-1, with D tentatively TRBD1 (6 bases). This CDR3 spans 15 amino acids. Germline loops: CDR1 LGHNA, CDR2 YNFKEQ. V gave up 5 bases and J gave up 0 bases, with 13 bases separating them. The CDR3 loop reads CASSMAGAMNTEAFF. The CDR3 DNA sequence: TGTGCCAGCAGCATGGCAGGGGCCATGAACACTGAAGCTTTCTTT.

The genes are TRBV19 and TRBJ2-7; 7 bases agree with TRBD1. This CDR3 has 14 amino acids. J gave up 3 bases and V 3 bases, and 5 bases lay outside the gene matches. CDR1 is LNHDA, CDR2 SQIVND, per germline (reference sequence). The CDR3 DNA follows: TGTGCCAGTAGTATCGGGACAGCAAACTACGAGCAGTACTTC. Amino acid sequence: CASSIGTANYEQYF.

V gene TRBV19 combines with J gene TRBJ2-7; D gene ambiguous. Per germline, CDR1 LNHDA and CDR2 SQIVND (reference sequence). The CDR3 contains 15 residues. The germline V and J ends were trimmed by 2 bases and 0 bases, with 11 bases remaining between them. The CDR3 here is CASSIYLQSSYEQYF. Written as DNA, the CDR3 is TGTGCCAGTAGTATATACTTACAGAGCTCCTACGAGCAGTACTTC.

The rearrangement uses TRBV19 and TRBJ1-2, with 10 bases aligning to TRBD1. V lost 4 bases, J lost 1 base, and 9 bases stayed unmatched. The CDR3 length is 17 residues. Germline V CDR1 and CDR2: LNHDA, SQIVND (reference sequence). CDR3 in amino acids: CASSTGTGVGSNYGYTF. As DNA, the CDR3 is TGTGCCAGTAGTACAGGGACAGGGGTTGGAAGTAACTATGGCTACACCTTC.

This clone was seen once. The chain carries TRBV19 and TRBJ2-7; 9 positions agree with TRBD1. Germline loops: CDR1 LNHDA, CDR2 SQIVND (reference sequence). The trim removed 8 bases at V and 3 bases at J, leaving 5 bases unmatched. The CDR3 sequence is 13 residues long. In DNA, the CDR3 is TGTGCCAGTGGCATGGGACAGGGCTACGAGCAGTACTTC. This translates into CASGMGQGYEQYF.

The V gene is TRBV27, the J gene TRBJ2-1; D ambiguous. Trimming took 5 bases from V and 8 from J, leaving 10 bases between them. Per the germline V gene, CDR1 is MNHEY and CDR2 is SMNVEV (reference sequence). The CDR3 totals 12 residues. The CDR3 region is CASSGQNDEQFF. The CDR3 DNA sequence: TGTGCCAGCAGTGGCCAAAACGATGAGCAGTTCTTC.

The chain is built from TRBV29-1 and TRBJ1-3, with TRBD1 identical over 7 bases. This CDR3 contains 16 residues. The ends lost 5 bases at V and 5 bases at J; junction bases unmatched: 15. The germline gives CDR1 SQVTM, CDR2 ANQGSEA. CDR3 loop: CSVLSFDRANRNTIYF. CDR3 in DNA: TGCAGCGTTCTTTCGTTTGACAGGGCGAACCGAAACACCATATATTTT.

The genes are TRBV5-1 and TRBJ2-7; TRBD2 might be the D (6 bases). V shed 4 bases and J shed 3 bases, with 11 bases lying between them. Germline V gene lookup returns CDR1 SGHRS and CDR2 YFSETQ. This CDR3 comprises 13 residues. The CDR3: CASSVDYFYEQYF. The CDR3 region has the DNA TGCGCCAGCAGCGTGGACTATTTCTACGAGCAGTACTTC.

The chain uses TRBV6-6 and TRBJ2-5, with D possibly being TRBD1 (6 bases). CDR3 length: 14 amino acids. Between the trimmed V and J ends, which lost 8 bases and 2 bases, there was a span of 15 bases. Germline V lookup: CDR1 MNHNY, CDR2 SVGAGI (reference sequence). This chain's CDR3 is CASLYKGQQETQYF. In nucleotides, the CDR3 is TGTGCCAGCCTATATAAGGGACAACAAGAGACCCAGTACTTC.

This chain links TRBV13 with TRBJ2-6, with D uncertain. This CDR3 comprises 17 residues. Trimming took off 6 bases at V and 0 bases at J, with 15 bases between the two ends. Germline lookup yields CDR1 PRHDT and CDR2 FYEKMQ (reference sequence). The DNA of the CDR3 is TGTGCCAGCAGGAGCTTGAAGCTTAGCTCTGGGGCCAACGTCCTGACTTTC. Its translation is CASRSLKLSSGANVLTF.

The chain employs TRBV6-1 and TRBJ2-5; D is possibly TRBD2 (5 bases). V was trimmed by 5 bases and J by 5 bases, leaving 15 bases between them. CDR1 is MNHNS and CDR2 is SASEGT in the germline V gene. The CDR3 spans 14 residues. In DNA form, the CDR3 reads TGTGCCAGCAGTTCCAATCTAGCTTGGGAGACCCAGTACTTC. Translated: CASSSNLAWETQYF.

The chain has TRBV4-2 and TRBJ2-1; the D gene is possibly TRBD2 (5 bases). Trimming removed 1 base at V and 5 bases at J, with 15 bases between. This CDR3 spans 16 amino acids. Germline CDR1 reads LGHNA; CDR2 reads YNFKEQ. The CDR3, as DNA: TGTGCCAGCAGCCAAGCGAGCGGCGGGCCTAACAATGAGCAGTTCTTC. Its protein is CASSQASGGPNNEQFF.

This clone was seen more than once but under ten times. CDR3 coding DNA: TGTGCCAGCACGGCTTGGGCCGCCTACGAGCAGTACTTC. Translated: CASTAWAAYEQYF. The rearrangement joins TRBV6-1 to TRBJ2-7; D gene ambiguous. Germline V gives CDR1 MNHNS, CDR2 SASEGT. The CDR3 loop spans 13 amino acids. V shed 7 bases and J shed 2 bases, with 12 bases lying between them.

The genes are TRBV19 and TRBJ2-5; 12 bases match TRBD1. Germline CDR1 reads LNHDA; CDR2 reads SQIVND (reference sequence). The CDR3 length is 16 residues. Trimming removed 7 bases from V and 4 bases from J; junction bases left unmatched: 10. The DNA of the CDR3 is TGTGCCAGTACCTCCGGGACAGGGGGCGTGAGAGAGACCCAGTACTTC. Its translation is CASTSGTGGVRETQYF.

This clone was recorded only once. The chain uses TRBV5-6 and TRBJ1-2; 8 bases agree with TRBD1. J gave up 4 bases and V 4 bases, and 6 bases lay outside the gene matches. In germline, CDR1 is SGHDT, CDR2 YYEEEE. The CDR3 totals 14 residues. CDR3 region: CASSPGTGVYGYTF. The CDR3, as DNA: TGTGCCAGCAGCCCGGGGACAGGAGTCTATGGCTACACCTTC.

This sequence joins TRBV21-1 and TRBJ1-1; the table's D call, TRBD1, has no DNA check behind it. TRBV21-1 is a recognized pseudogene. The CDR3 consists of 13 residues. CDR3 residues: CASRHRLNTEAFF. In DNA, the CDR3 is TGTGCCAGCAGACACAGGTTGAACACTGAAGCTTTCTTT.

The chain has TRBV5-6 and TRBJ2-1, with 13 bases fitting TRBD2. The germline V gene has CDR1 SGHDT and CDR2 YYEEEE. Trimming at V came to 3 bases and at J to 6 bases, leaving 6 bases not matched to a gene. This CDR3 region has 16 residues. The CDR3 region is CASSWTSGSLFNEQFF. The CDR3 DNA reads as TGTGCCAGCAGCTGGACTAGCGGGAGTCTCTTCAATGAGCAGTTCTTC.

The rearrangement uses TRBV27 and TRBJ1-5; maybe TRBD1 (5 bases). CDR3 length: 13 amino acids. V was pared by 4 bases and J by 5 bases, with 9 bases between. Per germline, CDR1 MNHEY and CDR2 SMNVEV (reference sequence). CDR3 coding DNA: TGTGCCAGCAGTTGGGGGGTAGATCAGCCCCAGCATTTT. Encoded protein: CASSWGVDQPQHF.